The source of this TCR beta chain is a study of molecular identifiers for immune sequencing clone quantification. The bulk TCR libraries were made with methods described before and with listed TCR primers. TCRdb ran MiXCR on the PCR reads and lists one entry per CDR3 protein. The sample has around 470,000 distinct CDR3 sequences, around 23% seen once; the top ten hold roughly 0.77%. This clonotype has ten or more counts. Its antigen is not known. Sorting isolated naive CD8 T cells as CD8+CD4-CCR7+CD45RA+ events. The study's findings and limits: Effector cells kept over 98% of their molecules in clones above 20 RNA copies, while naive cells kept under 1% there.

Sample: naive CD8+ T cells from blood, with Jurkat cell RNA spiked in. Described subset: FACS-sorted CD8+CD4-CCR7+CD45RA+ naive T cells. The sequence was collected from a human donor in good health. Some libraries in this study had Jurkat cell RNA spiked in.

CDR3 sequence: CASSTPYEGGYEQYF. As DNA, the CDR3 is TGTGCCAGCAGCACACCTTACGAGGGGGGCTACGAGCAGTACTTC. This chain joins TRBV7-2 and TRBJ2-7, with D perhaps given as TRBD1 or TRBD2 (6 bases each). The CDR3 consists of 15 residues. V lost 5 bases, J lost 3 bases, and 17 bases lay in between. The germline gives CDR1 SGHTA, CDR2 FQGNSA. The variable domain in full, with the rest retrieved from reference TRBV7-2 and TRBJ2-7, is GAGVSQSPSNKVTEKGKDVELRCDPISGHTALYWYRQSLGQGLEFLIYFQGNSAPDKSGLPSDRFSAERTGGSVSTLTIQRTQQEDSAVYLCASSTPYEGGYEQYFGPGTRLTVT.